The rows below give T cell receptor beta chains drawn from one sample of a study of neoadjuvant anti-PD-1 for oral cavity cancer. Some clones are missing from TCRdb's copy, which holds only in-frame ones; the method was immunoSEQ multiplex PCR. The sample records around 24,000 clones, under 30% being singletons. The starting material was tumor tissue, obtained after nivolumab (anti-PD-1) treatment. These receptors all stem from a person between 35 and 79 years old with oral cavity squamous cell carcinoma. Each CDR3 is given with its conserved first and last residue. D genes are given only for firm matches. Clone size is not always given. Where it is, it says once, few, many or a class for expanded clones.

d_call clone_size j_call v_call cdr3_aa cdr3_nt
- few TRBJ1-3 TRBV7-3 CASSLIPGNTIYF TGTGCCAGCAGCTTAATACCCGGAAACACCATATATTTT
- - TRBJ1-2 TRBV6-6 CASSRTPRATGGYTF TGTGCCAGCAGCCGGACCCCCAGGGCTACCGGCGGCTACACCTTC
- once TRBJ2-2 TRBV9 CASSVRQAGTGELFF TGTGCCAGCAGCGTACGTCAAGCGGGCACCGGGGAGCTGTTTTTT
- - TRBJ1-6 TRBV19 CASSIQGSYNSPLHF TGTGCCAGTAGTATACAGGGCTCCTATAATTCACCCCTCCACTTT
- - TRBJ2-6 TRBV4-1 CASSQVEQSGANVLTF TGCGCCAGCAGCCAAGTTGAACAGTCTGGGGCCAACGTCCTGACTTTC
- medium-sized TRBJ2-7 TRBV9 CASSVAQGYEQYF TGTGCCAGCAGCGTGGCGCAGGGCTACGAGCAGTACTTC
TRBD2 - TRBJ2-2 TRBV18 CASSPRRTSGSTGELFF TGTGCCAGCTCACCGAGAAGGACTAGCGGGAGCACCGGGGAGCTGTTTTTT
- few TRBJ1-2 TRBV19 CASSIKGQSYGYTF TGTGCCAGTAGTATTAAGGGTCAGAGCTATGGCTACACCTTC
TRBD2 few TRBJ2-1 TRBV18 CASSPFLFRTSGNDEQFF TGTGCCAGCTCACCATTTCTTTTTCGGACTAGCGGGAATGATGAGCAGTTCTTC
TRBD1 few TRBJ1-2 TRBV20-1 CSAGRTGLNTF TGCAGTGCAGGGAGGACAGGTCTGAACACCTTC
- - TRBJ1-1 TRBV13 CASRSGPNTEAFF TGTGCCAGCAGATCGGGACCGAACACTGAAGCTTTCTTT
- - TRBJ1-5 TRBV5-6 CASSLRGRDQPQHF TGTGCCAGCAGCTTGCGGGGACGTGATCAGCCCCAGCATTTT
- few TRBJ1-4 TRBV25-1 CASSEQPGGLFF TGTGCCAGCAGTGAGCAGCCGGGCGGACTGTTTTTT
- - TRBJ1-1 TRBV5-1 CASSLQPQGGVLVAFF TGCGCCAGCAGCTTACAACCTCAGGGCGGGGTCCTTGTAGCTTTCTTT
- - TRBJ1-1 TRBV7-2 CASSLIGGAEAFF TGTGCCAGCAGCTTAATAGGGGGTGCTGAAGCTTTCTTT
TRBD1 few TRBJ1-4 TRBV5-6 CASSLRGNEKLFF TGTGCCAGCAGCCTCAGGGGGAATGAAAAACTGTTTTTT
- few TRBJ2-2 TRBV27 CASSLSGAYLFF TGTGCCAGCAGTTTATCCGGGGCGTATTTGTTTTTT
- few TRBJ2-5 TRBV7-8 CATRVNHIETQYF TGTGCCACCCGCGTCAACCACATAGAGACCCAGTACTTC
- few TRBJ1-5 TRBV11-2 CASSLQASNQPQHF TGTGCCAGCAGCTTACAAGCTAGCAATCAGCCCCAGCATTTT
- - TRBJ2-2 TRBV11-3 CASSRGDGNTGELFF TGTGCCAGCAGCCGCGGTGACGGGAACACCGGGGAGCTGTTTTTT
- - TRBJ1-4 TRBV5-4 CASSWTGPNEKLFF TGTGCCAGCAGCTGGACGGGCCCAAATGAAAAACTGTTTTTT
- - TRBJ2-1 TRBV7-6 CASSSNEQFF TGTGCCAGCAGCTCAAATGAGCAGTTCTTC
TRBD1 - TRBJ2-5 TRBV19 CASSIRTGRSLALNF TGTGCCAGTAGTATTCGGACAGGACGTAGCCTAGCCCTTAACTTC
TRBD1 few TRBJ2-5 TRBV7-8 CASSLRGLLGAQYF TGTGCCAGCAGCCTAAGGGGGCTATTAGGGGCCCAGTACTTC
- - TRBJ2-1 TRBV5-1 CASSAMEASYNEQFF TGCGCCAGCAGCGCCATGGAGGCTAGTTACAATGAGCAGTTCTTC
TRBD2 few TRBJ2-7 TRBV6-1 CASSESGSPSYEQYF TGTGCCAGCAGTGAAAGCGGGAGCCCCTCCTACGAGCAGTACTTC